This T cell receptor (beta chain) was sequenced in a study of CD4 T cells in relation to SARS-CoV-2 and coronaviruses. Overall study: TCR beta CDR3s were sequenced after roughly nine-day antigen culture of PBMCs. Controls used an HIV-1 Nef peptide pool or no peptide.

The unexposed donors gave CD4+ T cells in about 2011-2019, prior to COVID-19. After roughly ten days of culture, CD4+ T cells were isolated. CDR1 and CDR2 (germline): KGHSH, LQKENI. V lost 0 bases and J lost 4; bases outside the gene matches: 3. The CDR3 runs 15 residues. Clones were sequenced by immunoSEQ multiplex PCR, and TCRdb holds only the in-frame ones, with some missing. The profile covers about 20,000 clones, with around 80% appearing a single time and 15% to 20% taken by the ten largest. Of note for this clone: The antigen is unknown.

This clonotype originated in a human donor in good health. V gene TRBV18 combines with J gene TRBJ2-5, with 9 bases aligning to TRBD1. Source material: CD4+ T cells from PBMCs, cultured in vitro. Written as DNA, the CDR3 is TGTGCCAGCTCACCACCAACAGGGGGCTCAGAGACCCAGTACTTC. It codes for CASSPPTGGSETQYF.